These 16 T cell receptor beta chains were sequenced from one sample in a study of blood T cells in healthy people across ages (dated by TCRdb to between 2015 and 2016). To prepare the library, 5' RACE was applied. Instrument used: Illumina HiSeq 2500. A second PCR of roughly 7 to 11 cycles was performed with a sample-barcoded 5' primer and a J-beta primer mix. The public sequencing data were trimmed at Q25 with fastp and processed into clonotypes with MiXCR by TCRdb, which kept only in-frame beta chains. Duplicate CDR3 protein sequences are folded into a single record with the most common DNA and genes. For this sample the table gives roughly 1.4 million distinct CDR3 sequences, of which roughly 59% were detected only once. More than 6% of the sample is held by the ten biggest clonotypes. The specimen was blood. The source is a man aged 18 to 29 in good health.

This chain joins TRBV29-1 and TRBJ2-7; 9 positions agree with TRBD1. V lost 2 bases to trimming and J lost 2 bases; unmatched junction nucleotides: 10. CDR3 length equals 16 residues. Germline CDR1 reads SQVTM; CDR2 reads ANQGSEA. The CDR3 DNA reads TGCAGCGTTGAATTCCCACGACAGGGGGTTACCTACGAGCAGTACTTC. This gives the protein CSVEFPRQGVTYEQYF.

This clonotype was recorded once. CDR3 DNA: TGCGCCAGCAGCTTCTTGGGGCCAGGGAACACCGGGGAGCTGTTTTTT. This sequence encodes CASSFLGPGNTGELFF. The chain has TRBV5-1 and TRBJ2-2; possibly TRBD1 for D (5 bases). V was trimmed by 2 bases and J by 1 base, leaving 12 bases between them. The length of the CDR3 is 16 residues. Germline assignment: CDR1 SGHRS and CDR2 YFSETQ.

The chain employs TRBV7-2 and TRBJ2-5, with 11 bases that match TRBD1. V was pared by 5 bases and J by 5 bases, with 7 bases of the junction left unmatched. The CDR3 sequence is 15 residues long. Germline V gives CDR1 SGHTA, CDR2 FQGNSA. The CDR3 DNA reads as TGTGCCAGCAGCAAACGGACAGGGGGCGTTGAGACCCAGTACTTC. This codes for CASSKRTGGVETQYF.

This clonotype was seen more than once but under ten times. V usage is TRBV4-2 and J usage is TRBJ2-7; D is unresolved. The J call is uncertain, as TRBJ2-5 better fits the DNA end. The germline V gene encodes CDR1 LGHNA and CDR2 YNFKEQ. This CDR3 contains 15 residues. CDR3 DNA: TGTGCCAGCAGCCAAGAATTCCGGGACCAAGAGACCCAGTACTTC. Encoded protein: CASSQEFRDQETQYF.

The chain recombines TRBV27 with TRBJ2-5; a weak D match, TRBD1 (6 bases). TRBJ2-7 matches the DNA end more closely, so the J call is doubtful. Germline lookup yields CDR1 MNHEY and CDR2 SMNVEV (reference sequence). CDR3 length equals 13 residues. Written as DNA, the CDR3 is TGTGCCAGCAGTTTATGGACAGAAAGCGAGCAGTACTTC. It codes for CASSLWTESEQYF.

The rearrangement joins TRBV6-1 to TRBJ2-3; D is uncertain. Trimming left V 5 bases short and J 0 bases short, with 24 bases between. This CDR3 has 19 amino acids. Germline loops: CDR1 MNHNS, CDR2 SASEGT. The CDR3 loop reads CASSPNGVETTTSTDTQYF. Here the CDR3 DNA reads TGTGCCAGCAGTCCAAATGGGGTGGAAACTACAACTAGCACAGATACGCAGTATTTT.

This clonotype was detected only a few times. This chain uses TRBV29-1 with TRBJ2-5; D uncertain. The CDR3 covers 13 residues. The germline V gene encodes CDR1 SQVTM and CDR2 ANQGSEA. Trimming removed 4 bases at V and 1 base at J, with 10 bases between. The CDR3 protein is CSVGQYLQETQYF. In nucleotides, the CDR3 is TGCAGCGTTGGGCAGTACCTCCAAGAGACCCAGTACTTC.

This clonotype was observed a few times. The J gene is TRBJ1-5, the V gene TRBV27, with 10 bases aligning to TRBD1. Trimming took 4 bases from V and 9 from J; bases not matched to a gene: 6. Per the germline V gene, CDR1 is MNHEY and CDR2 is SMNVEV (reference sequence). The CDR3 spans 14 residues. DNA for the CDR3: TGTGCCAGCAGTTCGGGACAGGGGTTACGGCCCCAGCATTTT. Its translation is CASSSGQGLRPQHF.

This clonotype appeared a few times. The chain is built from TRBV4-2 and TRBJ2-7, with a possible D match to TRBD2 (5 bases). The germline CDR1 and CDR2 sequences are LGHNA and YNFKEQ. CDR3 length: 16 amino acids. V dropped 1 base and J dropped 0 bases, with 13 bases sitting between them. CDR3 bases: TGTGCCAGCAGCCAAGCTACAAGCGGTTTCTCCTACGAGCAGTACTTC. Translated, it gives CASSQATSGFSYEQYF.

The chain combines TRBV30 with TRBJ2-2; TRBD2 is a possible D gene (6 bases). Germline CDR1 GTSNPN, CDR2 SVGIG (reference sequence). V lost 3 bases, J lost 8 bases, and 16 bases lay in between. CDR3 length equals 14 residues. The CDR3 coding sequence is TGTGCCTGGAGACGACTAGGGGATTTAGGGGAGCTGTTTTTT. It codes for CAWRRLGDLGELFF.

The gene calls are TRBV29-1 and TRBJ2-2, with TRBD2 matching over 7 bases. From germline, CDR1 is SQVTM and CDR2 ANQGSEA. Trimming at V came to 2 bases and at J to 3 bases, leaving 3 bases not matched to a gene. The length of the CDR3 is 14 residues. CDR3 sequence reads: CSVELAGDTGELFF. The CDR3 DNA follows: TGCAGCGTTGAATTGGCGGGAGACACCGGGGAGCTGTTTTTT.

There are a few counts of this clonotype. The rearrangement joins TRBV20-1 to TRBJ1-5; D ambiguous. Between the trimmed V and J ends, which lost 5 bases and 0 bases, there was a span of 8 bases. The germline V gene has CDR1 DFQATT and CDR2 SNEGSKA (reference sequence). CDR3 length equals 13 residues. The CDR3 region has the DNA TGCAGTGCTCTGCGGAATAGCAATCAGCCCCAGCATTTT. Translation: CSALRNSNQPQHF.

This chain joins TRBV5-6 and TRBJ2-7; TRBD2 might be the D (7 bases). Germline loops: CDR1 SGHDT, CDR2 YYEEEE. The ends were cut back, 2 bases at V and 0 bases at J, with 15 bases in the middle. CDR3 length: 16 residues. The CDR3 loop reads CASSFLAGANSYEQYF. CDR3 bases: TGTGCCAGCAGCTTCCTGGCGGGGGCCAACTCCTACGAGCAGTACTTC. Drawing the rest from reference TRBV5-6 and TRBJ2-7, the complete variable domain is DAGVTQSPTHLIKTRGQQVTLRCSPKSGHDTVSWYQQALGQGPQFIFQYYEEEERQRGNFPDRFSGHQFPNYSSELNVNALLLGDSALYLCASSFLAGANSYEQYFGPGTRLTVT.

The rearrangement uses TRBV20-1 and TRBJ2-1, with 9 bases lining up with TRBD2. The CDR3 totals 13 residues. Germline CDR1 DFQATT, CDR2 SNEGSKA (reference sequence). The junction had 6 bases not matched to a gene; V was cut back by 3 bases and J by 9 bases. The CDR3 spells CSASFRGGGEQFF. CDR3 nucleotide sequence: TGCAGTGCTAGTTTCCGCGGGGGGGGTGAGCAGTTCTTC.

V is TRBV19 and J is TRBJ1-2; no firm D call. Between the trimmed V and J ends, which lost 4 bases and 1 base, there was a span of 10 bases. Germline assignment: CDR1 LNHDA and CDR2 SQIVND (reference sequence). The CDR3 runs to 14 residues. The CDR3 DNA reads as TGTGCCAGTAGTACAGAAGATGATAACTATGGCTACACCTTC. This gives the protein CASSTEDDNYGYTF. Looking up the rest from reference TRBV19 and TRBJ1-2 gives the full variable domain: DGGITQSPKYLFRKEGQNVTLSCEQNLNHDAMYWYRQDPGQGLRLIYYSQIVNDFQKGDIAEGYSVSREKKESFPLTVTSAQKNPTAFYLCASSTEDDNYGYTFGSGTRLTVV.

The V call is TRBV11-2, the J call TRBJ2-3; D perhaps matches TRBD1 (5 bases). The germline CDR1 and CDR2 sequences are SGHAT and FQNNGV. Trimming shortened V by 6 bases and J by 0 bases, and 16 bases separated the two germline ends. This CDR3 comprises 16 residues. CDR3 DNA: TGTGCCAGCAGTCGTCTCGGACACACTAGCACAGATACGCAGTATTTT. This codes for CASSRLGHTSTDTQYF.